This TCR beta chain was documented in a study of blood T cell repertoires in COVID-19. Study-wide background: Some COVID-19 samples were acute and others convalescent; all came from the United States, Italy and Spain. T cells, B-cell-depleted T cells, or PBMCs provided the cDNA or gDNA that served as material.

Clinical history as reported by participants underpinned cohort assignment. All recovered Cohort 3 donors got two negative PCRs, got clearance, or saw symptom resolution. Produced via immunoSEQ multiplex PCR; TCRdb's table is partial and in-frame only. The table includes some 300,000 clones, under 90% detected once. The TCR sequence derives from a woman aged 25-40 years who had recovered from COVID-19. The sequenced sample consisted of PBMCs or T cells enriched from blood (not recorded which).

CDR3 protein: CASSGGQGRDGYTF. The CDR3 nucleotides read TGTGCCAGCTCGGGGGGACAGGGACGCGATGGCTACACCTTC. The rearrangement uses TRBV18 and TRBJ1-2, with 9 bases aligning to TRBD1. The CDR3 spans 14 residues. Losses at the gene ends were 6 bases for V and 6 bases for J; bases not matched to a gene: 8. Germline values: CDR1 KGHSH, CDR2 LQKENI.